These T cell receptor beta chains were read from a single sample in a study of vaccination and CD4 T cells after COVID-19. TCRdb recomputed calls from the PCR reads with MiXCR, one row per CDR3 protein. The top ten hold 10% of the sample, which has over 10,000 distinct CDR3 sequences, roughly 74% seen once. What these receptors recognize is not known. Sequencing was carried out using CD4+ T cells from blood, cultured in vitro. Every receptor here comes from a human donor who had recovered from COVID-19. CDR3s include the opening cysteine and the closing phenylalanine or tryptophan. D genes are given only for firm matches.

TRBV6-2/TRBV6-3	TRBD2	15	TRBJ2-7	CASSQSGLAFHEQYF
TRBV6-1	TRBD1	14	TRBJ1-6	CASRRGQDVSPLHF
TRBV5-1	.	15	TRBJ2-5	CASSPTSPQAETQYF
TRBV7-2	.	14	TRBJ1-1	CASSLTTLNTEAFF
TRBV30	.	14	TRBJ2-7	CAWSVSSYSPEQYF
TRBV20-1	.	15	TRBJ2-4	CSARDPMLAKNIQYF
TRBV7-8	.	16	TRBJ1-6	CASSYLVGVNNSPLHF
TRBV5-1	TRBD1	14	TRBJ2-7	CASSLPTGGYEQYF
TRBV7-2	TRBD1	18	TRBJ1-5	CASSLNGPGQGASQPQHF
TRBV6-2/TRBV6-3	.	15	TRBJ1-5	CASSYSWSSNQPQHF
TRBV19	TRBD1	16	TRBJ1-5	CASSPLDRGSNQPQHF
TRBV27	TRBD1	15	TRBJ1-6	CASRITGGPNSPLHF
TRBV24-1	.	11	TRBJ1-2	CATSDNYGYTF
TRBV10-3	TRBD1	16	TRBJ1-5	CAISETAGGSNQPQHF
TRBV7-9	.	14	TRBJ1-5	CASSFLRSNQPQHF
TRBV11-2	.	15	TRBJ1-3	CASSSFGGSGNTIYF
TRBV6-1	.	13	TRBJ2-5	CAIKGAEIGTQYF
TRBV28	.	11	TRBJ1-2	CASNTRYGYTF
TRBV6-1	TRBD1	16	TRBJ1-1	CASFYGTGILNTEAFF
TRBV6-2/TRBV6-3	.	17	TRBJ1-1	CASSYSPGRPLNTEAFF
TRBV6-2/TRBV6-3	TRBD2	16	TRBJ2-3	CASSPGLAGVTDTQYF
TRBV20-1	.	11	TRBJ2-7	CSASLPTGQYF
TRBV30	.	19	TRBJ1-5	CAWSAVGPPVGYSNQPQHF
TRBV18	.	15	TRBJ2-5	CASSPRSGAPETQYF
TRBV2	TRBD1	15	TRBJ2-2	CASSLGGQGLGELFF
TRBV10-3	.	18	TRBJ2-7	CASSYGVYGQGRAYEQYF
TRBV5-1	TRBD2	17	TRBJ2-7	CASRYTSGSPTSHEQYF
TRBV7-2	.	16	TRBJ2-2	CASSLAGVGLTGELFF
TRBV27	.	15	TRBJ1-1	CASSFSPVGRTEAFF
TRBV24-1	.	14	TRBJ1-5	CATSDFGQNQPQHF